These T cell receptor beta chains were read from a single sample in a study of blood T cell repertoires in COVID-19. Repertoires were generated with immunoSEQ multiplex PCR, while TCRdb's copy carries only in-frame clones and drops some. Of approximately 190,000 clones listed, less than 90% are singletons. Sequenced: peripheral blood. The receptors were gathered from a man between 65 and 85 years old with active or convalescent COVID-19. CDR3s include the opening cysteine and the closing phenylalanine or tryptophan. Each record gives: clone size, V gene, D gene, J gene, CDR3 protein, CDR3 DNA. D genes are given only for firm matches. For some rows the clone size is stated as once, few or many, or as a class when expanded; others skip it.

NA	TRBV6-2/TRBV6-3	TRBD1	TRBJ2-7	CASSPQGASRQYF	TGTGCCAGCAGTCCCCAGGGGGCTTCAAGGCAGTACTTC
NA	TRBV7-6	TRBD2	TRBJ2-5	CASSLEGSGVGETQYF	TGTGCCAGCAGCTTAGAAGGCAGCGGGGTGGGGGAGACCCAGTACTTC
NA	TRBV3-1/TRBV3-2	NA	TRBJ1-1	CASSQSGRRTEAFF	TGTGCCAGCAGCCAATCGGGGAGAAGGACTGAAGCTTTCTTT
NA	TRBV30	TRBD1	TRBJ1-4	CAWNPGQGSEKLFF	TGTGCCTGGAATCCGGGACAGGGGTCAGAAAAACTGTTTTTT
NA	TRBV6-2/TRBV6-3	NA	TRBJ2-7	CASSYGTFYEQYF	TGTGCCAGCAGTTACGGGACTTTCTACGAGCAGTACTTC
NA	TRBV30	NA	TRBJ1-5	CAWSVLANNQPQHF	TGTGCCTGGAGTGTACTAGCGAACAATCAGCCCCAGCATTTT
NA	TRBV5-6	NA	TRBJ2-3	CASSSTGIGTDTQYF	TGTGCCAGCAGTTCCACGGGAATTGGGACAGATACGCAGTATTTT
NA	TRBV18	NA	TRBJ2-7	CASSPQGPYEQYF	TGTGCCAGCTCACCACAGGGGCCCTACGAGCAGTACTTC
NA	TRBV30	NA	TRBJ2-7	CAWNRGNYNEQYF	TGTGCCTGGAATAGGGGGAATTACAACGAGCAGTACTTC
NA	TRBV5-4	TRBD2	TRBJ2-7	CASSLDGGGIHEQYF	TGTGCCAGCAGCTTGGACGGCGGGGGAATCCACGAGCAGTACTTC
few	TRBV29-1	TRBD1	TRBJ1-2	CSVTGTGGYGYTF	TGCAGCGTCACCGGGACAGGGGGCTATGGCTACACCTTC
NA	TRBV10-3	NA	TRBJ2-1	CAISELGPGSSYNEQFF	TGTGCCATCAGTGAGTTGGGCCCCGGCAGCTCCTACAATGAGCAGTTCTTC
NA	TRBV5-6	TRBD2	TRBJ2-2	CASSSGAGVTGELFF	TGTGCCAGCAGCTCTGGCGCGGGAGTAACCGGGGAGCTGTTTTTT
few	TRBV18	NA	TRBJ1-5	CASSEDIDQPQHF	TGTGCCAGCTCAGAGGACATCGATCAGCCCCAGCATTTT
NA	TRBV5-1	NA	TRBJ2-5	CASSFQGSRETQYF	TGCGCCAGCAGCTTTCAGGGAAGTAGGGAGACCCAGTACTTC
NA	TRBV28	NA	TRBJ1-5	CASSLSGNQPQHF	TGTGCCAGCAGTTTATCAGGGAATCAGCCCCAGCATTTT
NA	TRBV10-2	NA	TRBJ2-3	CASSESPTSTDTQYF	TGCGCCAGCAGTGAGTCACCAACTAGCACAGATACGCAGTATTTT
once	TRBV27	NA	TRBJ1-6	CASSSRQRSPLHF	TGTGCCAGCAGTTCCAGACAGCGTTCACCCCTCCACTTT
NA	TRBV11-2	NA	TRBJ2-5	CASSPSRGETQYF	TGTGCCAGCAGCCCCTCCCGGGGGGAGACCCAGTACTTC
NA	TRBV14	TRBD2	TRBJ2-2	CASSDWLAGTGELFF	TGTGCCAGCAGCGACTGGCTAGCGGGGACCGGGGAGCTGTTTTTT
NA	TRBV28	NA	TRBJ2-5	CASSYRPGQQETQYF	TGTGCCAGCAGTTACAGGCCCGGACAGCAAGAGACCCAGTACTTC
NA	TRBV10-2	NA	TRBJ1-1	CASSDTTGNTEAFF	TGCGCCAGCAGTGATACGACAGGGAACACTGAAGCTTTCTTT
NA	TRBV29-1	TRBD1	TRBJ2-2	CSARTGGFAGELFF	TGCAGCGCCAGGACAGGGGGCTTTGCCGGGGAGCTGTTTTTT
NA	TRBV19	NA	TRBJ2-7	CASSIDLSAGKSYEQYF	TGTGCCAGTAGTATAGATCTATCGGCAGGGAAATCCTACGAGCAGTACTTC
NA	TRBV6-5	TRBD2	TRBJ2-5	CASSTYSGGQETQYF	TGTGCCAGCAGTACCTATAGCGGGGGGCAAGAGACCCAGTACTTC
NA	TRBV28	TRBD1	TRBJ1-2	CASSGLAGGELYGYTF	TGTGCCAGCAGTGGCCTTGCAGGGGGCGAACTCTATGGCTACACCTTC
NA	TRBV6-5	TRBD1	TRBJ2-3	CASSRTGGLDTQYF	TGTGCCAGCAGTCGGACAGGGGGTCTGGATACGCAGTATTTT
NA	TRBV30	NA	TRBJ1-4	CAWSIQGANEKLFF	TGTGCCTGGAGCATACAGGGAGCTAATGAAAAACTGTTTTTT
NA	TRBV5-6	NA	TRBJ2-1	CASSFSSTTYNEQFF	TGTGCCAGCAGCTTCTCTAGCACCACCTACAATGAGCAGTTCTTC
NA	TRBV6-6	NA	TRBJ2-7	CASSDGVAYEQYF	TGTGCCAGCAGTGACGGAGTCGCGTACGAGCAGTACTTC
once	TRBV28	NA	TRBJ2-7	CASSSPGVLEEQYF	TGTGCCAGCAGTTCCCCGGGAGTCTTAGAGGAGCAGTACTTC
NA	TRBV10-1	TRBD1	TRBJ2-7	CASSGDRGLTYEQYF	TGCGCCAGCAGCGGGGACAGGGGATTGACCTACGAGCAGTACTTC
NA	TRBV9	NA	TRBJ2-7	CASSVRADSSYEQYF	TGTGCCAGCAGCGTAAGGGCGGACTCCTCGTACGAGCAGTACTTC
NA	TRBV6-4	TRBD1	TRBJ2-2	CASSDSSGTEYNTGELFF	TGTGCCAGCAGTGACTCATCCGGGACAGAATATAACACCGGGGAGCTGTTTTTT
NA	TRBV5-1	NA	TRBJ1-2	CASSSFGADYGYTF	TGCGCCAGCAGCTCTTTTGGGGCCGACTATGGCTACACCTTC
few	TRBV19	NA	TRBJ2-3	CASSPDRSRGNTQYF	TGTGCCAGTAGTCCTGACAGGTCAAGAGGGAATACGCAGTATTTT
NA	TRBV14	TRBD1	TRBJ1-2	CASSTGAYGYTF	TGTGCCAGCAGTACAGGGGCCTATGGCTACACCTTC
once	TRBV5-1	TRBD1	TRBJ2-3	CASSLRQGRTDTQYF	TGCGCCAGCAGCTTGAGACAGGGCCGCACAGATACGCAGTATTTT
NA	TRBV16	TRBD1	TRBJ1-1	CASSHKPGQGNTEAFF	TGTGCCAGCAGCCATAAACCGGGACAGGGGAACACTGAAGCTTTCTTT
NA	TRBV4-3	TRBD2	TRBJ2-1	CASSQERGREGINEQFF	TGCGCCAGCAGCCAAGAAAGGGGGCGGGAGGGTATCAATGAGCAGTTCTTC
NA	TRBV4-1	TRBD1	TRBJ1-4	CASSKGQGVNEKLFF	TGCGCCAGCAGCAAGGGACAGGGCGTTAATGAAAAACTGTTTTTT
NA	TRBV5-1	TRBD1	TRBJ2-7	CASSLLGQGNEQYF	TGCGCCAGCAGCTTGCTGGGACAGGGAAACGAGCAGTACTTC
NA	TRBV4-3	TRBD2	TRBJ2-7	CASSLLGGGGYEQYF	TGCGCCAGCAGCCTTTTGGGCGGGGGGGGTTACGAGCAGTACTTC
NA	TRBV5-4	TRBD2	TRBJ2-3	CASSPRLAGVGDTQYF	TGTGCCAGCAGCCCAAGACTAGCGGGAGTTGGAGATACGCAGTATTTT
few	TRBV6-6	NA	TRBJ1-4	CASSLGQTHEKLFF	TGTGCCAGCAGCCTCGGACAGACTCATGAAAAACTGTTTTTT
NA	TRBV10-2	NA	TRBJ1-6	CASSDTRSPLHF	TGCGCCAGCAGTGACACCAGATCACCCCTCCACTTT
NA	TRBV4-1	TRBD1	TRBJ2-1	CASSQPGQGANEQFF	TGCGCCAGCAGCCAGCCGGGACAGGGTGCCAATGAGCAGTTCTTC
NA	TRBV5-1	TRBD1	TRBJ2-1	CASSGTGAVFSNEQFF	TGCGCCAGCAGCGGGACAGGGGCGGTATTTTCCAATGAGCAGTTCTTC